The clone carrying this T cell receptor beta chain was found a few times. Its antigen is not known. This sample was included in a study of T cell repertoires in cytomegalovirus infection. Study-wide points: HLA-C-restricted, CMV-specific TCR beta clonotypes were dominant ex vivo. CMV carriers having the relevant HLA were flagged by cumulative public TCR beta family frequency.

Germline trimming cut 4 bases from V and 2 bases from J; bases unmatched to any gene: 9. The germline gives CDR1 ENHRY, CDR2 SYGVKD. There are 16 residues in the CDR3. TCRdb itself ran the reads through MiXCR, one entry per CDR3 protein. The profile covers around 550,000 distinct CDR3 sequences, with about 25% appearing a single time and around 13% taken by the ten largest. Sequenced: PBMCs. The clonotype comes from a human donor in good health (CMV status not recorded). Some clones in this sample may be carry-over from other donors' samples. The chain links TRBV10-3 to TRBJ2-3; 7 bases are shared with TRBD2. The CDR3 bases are TGTGCCATCAGTGGCCAGAAAGCGGGAAACACAGATACGCAGTATTTT. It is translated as CAISGQKAGNTDTQYF.